This record covers a single T cell receptor beta chain. TCRdb's table, derived via immunoSEQ multiplex PCR, lists solely in-frame clones and lacks some. The profile shows 150,000 to 200,000 clones, less than 85% of them singletons. These data come from a study of blood T cell repertoires in COVID-19. About the research overall: Sites in the United States, Italy and Spain provided acute and convalescent COVID-19 samples. Sample material is recorded as cDNA or gDNA derived from T cells, B-cell-depleted T cells, or PBMCs.

Trimming took 5 bases from V and 0 from J, leaving 14 bases between them. The CDR3 has 16 residues. Germline values: CDR1 SGHAT, CDR2 FQNNGV. The receptor was derived from a man in his fifties who had recovered from COVID-19. Sequenced input: peripheral blood. V gene TRBV11-2 combines with J gene TRBJ2-1, with D perhaps matching TRBD2 (5 bases). Written as DNA, the CDR3 is TGTGCCAGCAGCGGCGAGCGGAGCAGCTCCTACAATGAGCAGTTCTTC. Protein sequence: CASSGERSSSYNEQFF.